This T cell receptor beta chain came from a study of T cell changes during pregnancy in multiple sclerosis. The assay was immunoSEQ multiplex PCR, and TCRdb's table has in-frame clones only and misses some. The sample lists under 95,000 clones, about 94% occurring once. Trimming stripped 5 bases from V and 3 bases from J, with 14 bases between. The germline V gene has CDR1 MNHEY and CDR2 SMNVEV (reference sequence). This CDR3 spans 14 amino acids. The chain couples TRBV27 to TRBJ2-7; D possibly corresponds to TRBD2 (7 bases). The receptor was derived from a female donor in good health, enrolled as a control in a pregnancy study. The sequences come from peripheral blood, collected in the second trimester of pregnancy. The CDR3 loop reads CASSRGGRGYEQYF. Here the CDR3 DNA reads TGTGCCAGCAGTAGGGGGGGAAGAGGCTACGAGCAGTACTTC.